The 19 T cell receptor beta chains below were found in one sample sequenced in a study of T cells in Graves' hyperthyroidism and ophthalmopathy. The investigators amplified TCR beta CDR3 regions from RNA transcripts. HTBI primers were the set used in a first-round RT-PCR of the TCR CDR3. TCRdb reprocessed the multiplex PCR reads with MiXCR, giving one entry per CDR3 protein. The data contain fewer than 400,000 distinct CDR3 sequences, roughly an eighth of them singletons. Sequencing was done on a sample of blood. Receptor source: a man aged 45-65 years with Graves' ophthalmopathy.

This clonotype was picked up a small number of times. V usage is TRBV13 and J usage is TRBJ1-2, with D unclear. This CDR3 is 15 amino acids long. The V end was cut by 0 bases, the J end by 4 bases, with 12 bases between. Per germline, CDR1 PRHDT and CDR2 FYEKMQ (reference sequence). CDR3 in DNA: TGTGCCAGCAGCTTAGGGGGCACTGCTCTCTATGGCTACACCTTC. Translation gives CASSLGGTALYGYTF.

This clonotype was counted between two and nine times. The CDR3 loop is CASSSRLAGGRTGELFF. CDR3 nucleotides: TGTGCCAGCAGCTCCCGACTAGCGGGAGGGCGCACCGGGGAGCTGTTTTTT. The gene calls are TRBV7-6 and TRBJ2-2; TRBD2 aligns across 14 bases. V was pared by 4 bases and J by 4 bases, with 5 bases of the junction left unmatched. The CDR3 has 17 amino acids. CDR1 is SGHVS and CDR2 is FNYEAQ in the germline V gene.

This clonotype has a count of ten or more. V usage is TRBV4-1 and J usage is TRBJ2-7, with D perhaps matching TRBD1 or TRBD2 (5 bases each). Per germline, CDR1 MGHRA and CDR2 YSYEKL. V lost 0 bases, J lost 3 bases, and 12 bases lay in between. The CDR3 runs to 15 residues. The CDR3 bases are TGCGCCAGCAGCCAAGAGGCAGGGAGAAACTACGAGCAGTACTTC. The encoded protein is CASSQEAGRNYEQYF.

This clonotype was picked up many times. The J gene is TRBJ2-1, the V gene TRBV14; 8 bases are a match to TRBD1. The CDR3 runs to 15 residues. The V gene end was trimmed by 0 bases and the J gene end by 8 bases; junction bases not matched to a gene: 6. Germline CDR1 SGHDN, CDR2 FVKESK. The CDR3: CASSQDRGQGHEQFF. CDR3 nucleotide sequence: TGTGCCAGCAGCCAAGATCGTGGACAGGGACATGAGCAGTTCTTC.

This clonotype was detected many times. This sequence joins TRBV2 and TRBJ2-1; a weak D match, TRBD1 (6 bases). Germline V gives CDR1 SNHLY, CDR2 FYNNEI. The CDR3 contains 14 residues. Trimming pared 8 bases from V and 2 bases from J, leaving 13 bases between. DNA of the CDR3: TGTGCCAGCGGGGACCAGGGGACCTACAATGAGCAGTTCTTC. Amino acid sequence: CASGDQGTYNEQFF.

This clonotype was detected a few times. This chain joins TRBV19 and TRBJ2-7; 10 bases are shared with TRBD2. The CDR3 is made up of 17 amino acids. V lost 0 bases to trimming and J lost 4 bases; unmatched junction nucleotides: 9. Germline V gene sequence: CDR1 LNHDA, CDR2 SQIVND (reference sequence). The chain's CDR3 is CASSIEMASGSLYEQYF. CDR3 coding DNA: TGTGCCAGTAGTATAGAGATGGCTAGCGGGAGCTTATACGAGCAGTACTTC.

In its sample, this clonotype was seen many times. V is TRBV2 and J is TRBJ1-2; 8 positions agree with TRBD1. This CDR3 spans 12 amino acids. Losses at the gene ends were 9 bases for V and 4 bases for J; bases not matched to a gene: 4. In germline, CDR1 is SNHLY, CDR2 FYNNEI. This CDR3 is CARQGGGYGYTF. As DNA, the CDR3 is TGTGCCAGACAGGGGGGAGGCTATGGCTACACCTTC. The variable domain in full, completed from reference TRBV2 and TRBJ1-2, reads EPEVTQTPSHQVTQMGQEVILRCVPISNHLYFYWYRQILGQKVEFLVSFYNNEISEKSEIFDDQFSVERPDGSNFTLKIRSTKLEDSAMYFCARQGGGYGYTFGSGTRLTVV.

Only a few counts were recorded for this clonotype. The V call is TRBV6-1, the J call TRBJ2-7; TRBD1 matches at 12 bases. The CDR3 is 16 residues long. The J segment lost 2 bases and the V segment lost 7 bases, leaving 9 bases of the junction unmatched. From germline, CDR1 is MNHNS and CDR2 SASEGT. The CDR3 protein is CASMEYRDRGPYEQYF. The CDR3 nucleotides are TGTGCCAGCATGGAATACCGGGACAGGGGGCCCTACGAGCAGTACTTC.

This clonotype was seen repeatedly, ten times or more. This rearrangement joins TRBV6-2 or TRBV6-3 to TRBJ1-1; D is perhaps TRBD1 (5 bases). V lost 6 bases and J lost 1, with 18 bases in between. The CDR3 loop spans 16 amino acids. In germline, CDR1 is MNHEY, CDR2 SVGEGT. The DNA of the CDR3 is TGTGCCAGCAGGAGATCCTTGGGACCTACGAACACTGAAGCTTTCTTT. This translates into CASRRSLGPTNTEAFF.

This clonotype was seen many times. V is TRBV12-3 or TRBV12-4 and J is TRBJ1-2, with 9 bases aligning to TRBD1. This CDR3 region has 15 residues. J was trimmed by 3 bases and V by 4 bases; bases with no gene match: 6. Here the CDR3 reads CASSSGQGFYYGYTF. CDR3 in DNA: TGTGCCAGCAGTTCGGGACAGGGCTTTTACTATGGCTACACCTTC.

The genes are TRBV5-4 and TRBJ2-1, with a tentative D call TRBD1 (6 bases). CDR1 is SGHNT, CDR2 YYREEE, per germline (reference sequence). The CDR3 covers 15 residues. Trimming cost V 2 bases and J 2 bases, with 11 bases left between them. The CDR3 region has the DNA TGTGCCAGCAGCTTCGAACGGGACACCTACAATGAGCAGTTCTTC. Its protein product is CASSFERDTYNEQFF.

This clonotype was recorded at least ten times. The rearrangement links TRBV30 to TRBJ2-1; D ambiguous. In germline, CDR1 is GTSNPN, CDR2 SVGIG (reference sequence). V lost 3 bases, J lost 1 base, and 13 bases lay in between. The CDR3 contains 15 residues. CDR3 loop: CAWRPASLSYNEQFF. The CDR3 DNA is TGTGCCTGGAGGCCAGCGTCTCTTTCCTACAATGAGCAGTTCTTC.

This sequence joins TRBV7-9 and TRBJ2-2; D remains ambiguous. Germline V gives CDR1 SEHNR, CDR2 FQNEAQ (reference sequence). CDR3 length: 14 amino acids. Between the trimmed V and J ends, which lost 3 bases and 5 bases, there was a span of 10 bases. CDR3 amino acids: CASSFSQITGELFF. The CDR3 DNA reads as TGTGCCAGCAGCTTTTCACAGATAACCGGGGAGCTGTTTTTT.

This clonotype was counted ten times or more. The gene calls are TRBV3-1 and TRBJ2-7; 14 bases are a match to TRBD2. V gave up 4 bases and J gave up 9 bases; unmatched junction bases: 5. Per the germline V gene, CDR1 is LGHDT and CDR2 is YNNKEL (reference sequence). CDR3 size: 14 residues. The CDR3 loop is CASSPGTSGSPQYF. In DNA, the CDR3 is TGTGCCAGCAGCCCAGGGACTAGCGGGAGTCCGCAGTACTTC.

This clonotype was recorded once. The chain is built from TRBV7-8 and TRBJ2-1, with 11 bases identical to TRBD2. The CDR3 is 16 residues long. J was trimmed by 2 bases and V by 4 bases; bases with no gene match: 4. Germline CDR1 SGHVS, CDR2 FQNEAQ. The CDR3 nucleotides read TGTGCCAGCAGCTACACTAGCGGGAGCACCTACAATGAGCAGTTCTTC. Its translation is CASSYTSGSTYNEQFF.

In its sample, this clonotype was seen many times. The rearrangement joins TRBV19 to TRBJ2-1; D uncertain. The germline CDR1 and CDR2 sequences are LNHDA and SQIVND (reference sequence). The CDR3 is made up of 17 amino acids. V lost 3 bases to trimming and J lost 3 bases, with 18 bases between them. CDR3 in DNA: TGTGCCAGTAGTATCGGGCGCGGCAGGAGCTTCTACAATGAGCAGTTCTTC. Residues: CASSIGRGRSFYNEQFF.

In this sample, this clonotype turned up many times. This sequence joins TRBV10-3 and TRBJ2-2; TRBD1 aligns across 8 bases. The V gene's germline CDR1 is ENHRY and CDR2 SYGVKD. The CDR3 covers 16 residues. V dropped 10 bases and J dropped 0; count of bases not matched to a gene: 10. The chain's CDR3 is CATTEWDRTNTGELFF. The CDR3 DNA is TGTGCCACAACTGAATGGGACAGGACGAACACCGGGGAGCTGTTTTTT.

This chain uses TRBV29-1 with TRBJ2-1; D is undetermined. Looked up from germline, CDR1 is SQVTM and CDR2 is ANQGSEA. Trimming removed 1 base from V and 15 bases from J, with 22 bases in between. The CDR3 totals 14 residues. DNA of the CDR3: TGCAGCGTTGAAGCCGCAAATCTTGGCCGGGCTCCGTTCTTC. It specifies CSVEAANLGRAPFF.

This clonotype appeared many times. The chain joins TRBV11-2 to TRBJ2-7; maybe TRBD2 (5 bases). CDR3 size: 14 residues. In germline, CDR1 is SGHAT, CDR2 FQNNGV. The V gene lost 3 bases and the J gene lost 4 bases, with 13 bases spanning the gap. The CDR3 loop is CASSLGSSGYEQYF. Written as DNA, the CDR3 is TGTGCCAGCAGCTTGGGGAGTTCGGGTTACGAGCAGTACTTC.